This T cell receptor beta chain was observed in a study of blood T cell repertoires in COVID-19. As for the study in general: Sites across the United States, Italy and Spain contributed samples from acute and convalescent COVID-19. Sample material is recorded as cDNA or gDNA derived from T cells, B-cell-depleted T cells, or PBMCs.

TCRdb's table, derived via immunoSEQ multiplex PCR, lists solely in-frame clones and lacks some. This sample has tens of thousands of clones, with roughly 88% found just once. The source of this sequence is a woman older than 75 with acute or convalescent COVID-19. Source material: peripheral blood.

CDR3 region: CASSAGVRGYTF. The CDR3 region has the DNA TGTGCCAGCAGCGCCGGGGTACGCGGCTACACCTTC. The J gene is TRBJ1-2, the V gene TRBV2; D is undetermined. This CDR3 is built from 12 residues. Germline CDR1 reads SNHLY; CDR2 reads FYNNEI. Trimming left V 6 bases short and J 8 bases short, with 13 bases between.